At least ten counts were recorded for the clone carrying this TCR beta chain. No antigen is known for it. TCR alpha and beta CDR3 regions were amplified from RNA using iRepertoire nested multiplex PCR. For one-step reverse transcription and amplification, about 90-450 ng of tissue mRNA or PBMC total RNA was used. MiXCR was run by TCRdb on the multiplex PCR reads, yielding one entry per CDR3 protein. Here the sample spans roughly 200,000 distinct CDR3 sequences, 25% to 35% being singletons. The sample comes from a study of glioma-infiltrating T cells. Whole-study results and caveats: CDR3 overlap between tissue and blood was very small. Above-expected tissue-blood divergence occurred in all gliomas, most in low-grade ones.

The source of this sequence is a human donor with low-grade glioma or glioblastoma, undergoing nonglioma brain surgery, or in good health (not recorded which). Sequenced input: glioma tissue, nonneoplastic brain tissue, or PBMCs (not recorded which).

The CDR3 loop is CASSPPRQAEYF. DNA of the CDR3: TGTGCCAGCAGCCCCCCTCGACAGGCGGAGTATTTT. The chain combines TRBV7-9 with TRBJ2-3; D possibly corresponds to TRBD1 (6 bases). CDR3 size: 12 residues. Germline CDR1 is SEHNR and CDR2 is FQNEAQ (reference sequence). Trimming shortened V by 5 bases and J by 13 bases, and 16 bases separated the two germline ends. Full variable domain (outside the CDR3, taken from reference TRBV7-9 and TRBJ2-3): DTGVSQNPRHKITKRGQNVTFRCDPISEHNRLYWYRQTLGQGPEFLTYFQNEAQLEKSRLLSDRFSAERPKGSFSTLEIQRTEQGDSAMYLCASSPPRQAEYFGPGTRLTVL.